The sequence of this TCR beta chain was determined in a study of shared clonotypes between healthy human individuals. Study-level findings and limits: As a rule, naive subsets had a larger estimated richness than memory subsets. The four-donor shared clonotypes exceeded non-shared clonotypes in generation probability, with non-shared ones scoring lower. Rarefaction exposed incomplete sorted-subset sequencing despite large depth.

Original methodology: ImmunoSEQ only sent back junction sequences with no quality scores, so filtering was done differently. Only in-frame clones appear in the TCRdb table, and some are missing; sequencing was by immunoSEQ multiplex PCR. D and trimming come from the DNA, and the V and J calls and clone size come from that table. The profile shows about 980,000 clones, approximately 76% of them singletons. About this clone itself: Its antigen is currently unknown. This sample also contains other DNA sequences that code for the same CDR3.

V lost 1 base and J lost 3, with 10 bases in between. The CDR3 contains 16 residues. The germline gives CDR1 SNHLY, CDR2 FYNNEI. The receptor was derived from a man aged 18 to 30 in good health. V is TRBV2 and J is TRBJ1-6; D is unresolved. Sample: memory CD4+ T cells sorted from blood. Subset specified: CD45RA-negative fraction. Here the CDR3 DNA reads TGTGCCAGCAGTGAAGAAGGAGGCAGCTATAATTCACCCCTCCACTTT. Translating it yields CASSEEGGSYNSPLHF.